The entry that follows covers one T cell receptor beta chain sequence. V lost 1 base to trimming and J lost 1 base, with 10 bases between them. The germline V gene encodes CDR1 MNHNS and CDR2 SASEGT. The CDR3 has 15 amino acids. This specimen comes from a study of blood T cell repertoires in COVID-19. Clones were read by immunoSEQ multiplex PCR, and TCRdb kept only the in-frame ones, dropping some. Of 130,000 to 150,000 clones in the sample, roughly 87% were seen once. The chain carries TRBV6-1 and TRBJ1-1; D not certain. The sequence came from a human donor in a cohort sampled during active COVID-19. The sequencing input was peripheral blood. The CDR3 sequence is CASSEGSWQNTEAFF. The CDR3 nucleotides read TGTGCCAGCAGTGAAGGATCGTGGCAGAACACTGAAGCTTTCTTT.